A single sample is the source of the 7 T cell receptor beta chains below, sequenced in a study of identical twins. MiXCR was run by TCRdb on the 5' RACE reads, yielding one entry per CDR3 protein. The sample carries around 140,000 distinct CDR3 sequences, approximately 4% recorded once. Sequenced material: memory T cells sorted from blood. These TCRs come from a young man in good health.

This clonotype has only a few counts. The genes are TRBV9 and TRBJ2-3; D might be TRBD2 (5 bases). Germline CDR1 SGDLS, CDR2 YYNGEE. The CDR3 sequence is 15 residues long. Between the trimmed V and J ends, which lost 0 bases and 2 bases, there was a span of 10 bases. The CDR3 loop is CASSVGSGYTDTQYF. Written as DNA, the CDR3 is TGTGCCAGCAGCGTAGGGAGCGGATACACAGATACGCAGTATTTT.

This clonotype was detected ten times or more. CDR3: CAISERQDNTEAFF. As DNA, the CDR3 is TGTGCCATCAGTGAAAGACAGGACAACACTGAAGCTTTCTTT. The V call is TRBV10-3, the J call TRBJ1-1; D is perhaps TRBD1 (6 bases). The CDR3 is 14 residues long. CDR1 and CDR2 from the germline V gene are ENHRY and SYGVKD. The V end was cut by 3 bases, the J end by 2 bases, with 10 bases between.

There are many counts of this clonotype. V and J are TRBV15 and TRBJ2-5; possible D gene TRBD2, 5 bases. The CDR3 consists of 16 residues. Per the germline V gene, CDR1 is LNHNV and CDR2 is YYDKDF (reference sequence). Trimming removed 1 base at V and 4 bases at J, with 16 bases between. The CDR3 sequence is CATSRVTTRVRETQYF. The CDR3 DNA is TGTGCCACCAGCAGAGTTACTACTAGAGTGCGAGAGACCCAGTACTTC.

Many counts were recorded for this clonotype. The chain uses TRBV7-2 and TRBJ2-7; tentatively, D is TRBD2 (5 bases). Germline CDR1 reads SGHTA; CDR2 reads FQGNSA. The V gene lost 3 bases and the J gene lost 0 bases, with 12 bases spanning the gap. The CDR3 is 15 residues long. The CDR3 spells CASSLDLRISYEQYF. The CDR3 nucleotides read TGTGCCAGCAGCTTGGACTTGAGAATCTCCTACGAGCAGTACTTC.

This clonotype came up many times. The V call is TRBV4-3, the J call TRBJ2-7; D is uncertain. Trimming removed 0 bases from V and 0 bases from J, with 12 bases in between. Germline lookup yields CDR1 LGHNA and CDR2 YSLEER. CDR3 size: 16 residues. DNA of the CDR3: TGCGCCAGCAGCCAAGATCGGGCGCCGAGCTCCTACGAGCAGTACTTC. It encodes CASSQDRAPSSYEQYF.

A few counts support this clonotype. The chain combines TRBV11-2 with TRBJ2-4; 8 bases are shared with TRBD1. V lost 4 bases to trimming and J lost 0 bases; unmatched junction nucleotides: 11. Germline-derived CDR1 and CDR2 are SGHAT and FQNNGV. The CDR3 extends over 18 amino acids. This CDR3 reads CASSSTLTGDLAKNIQYF. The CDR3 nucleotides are TGTGCCAGCAGCTCTACCCTGACAGGGGACCTAGCCAAAAACATTCAGTACTTC.

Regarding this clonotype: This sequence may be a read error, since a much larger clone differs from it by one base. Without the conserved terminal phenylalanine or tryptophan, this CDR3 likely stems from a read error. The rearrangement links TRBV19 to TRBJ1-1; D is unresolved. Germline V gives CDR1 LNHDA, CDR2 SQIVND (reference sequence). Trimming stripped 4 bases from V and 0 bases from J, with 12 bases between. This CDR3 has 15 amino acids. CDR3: CASSTTDYLNTEAFS. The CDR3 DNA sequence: TGTGCCAGTAGTACTACGGACTACCTGAACACTGAAGCTTTCTCT.